This T cell receptor (beta chain) was observed in a study of cytomegalovirus exposure and HLA in healthy donors. Overall study results and limits: It was likely that a cluster of highly shared sequence variants was a sequencing artifact. Previously analyzed data showed that most TCR beta V segments were productive at a frequency of about 87% or about 30%. Some V segments could not be told apart, so they were left out, TRBV6-2 and TRBV6-3 among them. Association of a missense DCLRE1C variant with TCR beta V- and J-gene trimming was reported in a later analysis.

The PCR used 60 Vbeta and 13 Jbeta primers. Profiled with immunoSEQ multiplex PCR; TCRdb holds only in-frame clones, not every one. The sample has 110,000 to 150,000 clones, 76% seen once. Notes on this clone: The antigen is undetermined.

Germline V gene sequence: CDR1 MGHRA, CDR2 YSYEKL. V was shortened by 1 base and J by 1 base, with 17 bases between the two germline ends. The CDR3 spans 17 residues. The receptor was derived from a woman in her 40s in good health and CMV-seronegative. The material sequenced was PBMCs. The chain employs TRBV4-1 and TRBJ2-7; D may be TRBD2 (5 bases). The CDR3 nucleotides are TGCGCCAGCAGCCAAGTCGGTCACCCCGGGGATTCCTACGAGCAGTACTTC. It is translated as CASSQVGHPGDSYEQYF.